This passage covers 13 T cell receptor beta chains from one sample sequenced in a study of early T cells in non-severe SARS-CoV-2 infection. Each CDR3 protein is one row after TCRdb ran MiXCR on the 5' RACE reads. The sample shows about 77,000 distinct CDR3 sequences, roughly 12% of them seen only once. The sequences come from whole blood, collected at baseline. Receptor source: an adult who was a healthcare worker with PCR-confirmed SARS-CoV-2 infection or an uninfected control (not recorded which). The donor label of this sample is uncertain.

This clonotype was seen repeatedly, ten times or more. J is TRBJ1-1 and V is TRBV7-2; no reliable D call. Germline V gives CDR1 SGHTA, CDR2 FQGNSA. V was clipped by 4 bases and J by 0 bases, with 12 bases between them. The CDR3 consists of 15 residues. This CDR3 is CASSSSPIMNTEAFF. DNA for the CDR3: TGTGCCAGCAGCTCATCTCCCATCATGAACACTGAAGCTTTCTTT.

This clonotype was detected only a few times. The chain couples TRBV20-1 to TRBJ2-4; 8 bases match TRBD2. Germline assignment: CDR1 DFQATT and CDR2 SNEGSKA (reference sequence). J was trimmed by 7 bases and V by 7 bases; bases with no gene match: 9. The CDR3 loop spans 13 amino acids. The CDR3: CSVTNPGGNIQYF. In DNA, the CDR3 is TGCAGTGTTACCAACCCGGGGGGGAACATTCAGTACTTC.

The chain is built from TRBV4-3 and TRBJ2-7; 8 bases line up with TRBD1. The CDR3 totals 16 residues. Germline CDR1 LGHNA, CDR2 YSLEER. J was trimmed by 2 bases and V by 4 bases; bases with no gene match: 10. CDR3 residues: CASSLDGGDRPYEQYF. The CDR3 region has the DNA TGCGCCAGCAGCCTCGATGGAGGGGACAGGCCCTACGAGCAGTACTTC.

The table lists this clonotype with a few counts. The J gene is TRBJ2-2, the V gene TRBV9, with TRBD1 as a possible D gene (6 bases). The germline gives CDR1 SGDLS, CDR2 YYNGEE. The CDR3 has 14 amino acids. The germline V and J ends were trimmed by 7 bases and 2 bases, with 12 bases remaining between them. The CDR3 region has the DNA TGTGCCAGCGAGAGGGGGATAAACACCGGGGAGCTGTTTTTT. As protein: CASERGINTGELFF.

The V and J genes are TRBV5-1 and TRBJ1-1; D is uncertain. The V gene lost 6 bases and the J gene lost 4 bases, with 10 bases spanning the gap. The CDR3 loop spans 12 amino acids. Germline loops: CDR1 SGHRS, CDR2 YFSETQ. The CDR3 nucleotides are TGCGCCAGCATTCGACAAGCCACTGAAGCTTTCTTT. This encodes CASIRQATEAFF.

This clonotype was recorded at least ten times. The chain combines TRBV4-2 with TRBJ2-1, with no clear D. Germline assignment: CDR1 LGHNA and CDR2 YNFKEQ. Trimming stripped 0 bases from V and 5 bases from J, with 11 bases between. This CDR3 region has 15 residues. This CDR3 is CASSQDNTWHNEQFF. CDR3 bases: TGTGCCAGCAGCCAAGATAATACGTGGCACAATGAGCAGTTCTTC.

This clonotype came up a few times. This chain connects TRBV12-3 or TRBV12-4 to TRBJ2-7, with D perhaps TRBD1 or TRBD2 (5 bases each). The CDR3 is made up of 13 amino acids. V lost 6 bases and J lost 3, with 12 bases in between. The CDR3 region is CASSWGRNYEQYF. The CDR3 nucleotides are TGTGCCAGCAGCTGGGGACGAAACTACGAGCAGTACTTC.

CDR3 protein: CATLRVTSMNYYEQYF. CDR3 sequence (DNA): TGTGCCACCCTCAGGGTGACTAGCATGAATTACTACGAGCAGTACTTC. The chain joins TRBV6-2 or TRBV6-3 to TRBJ2-7; the match to TRBD2 covers 7 bases. Trimming took 10 bases from V and 3 from J; bases not matched to a gene: 18. The germline CDR1 and CDR2 sequences are MNHEY and SVGEGT. This CDR3 is 16 amino acids long.

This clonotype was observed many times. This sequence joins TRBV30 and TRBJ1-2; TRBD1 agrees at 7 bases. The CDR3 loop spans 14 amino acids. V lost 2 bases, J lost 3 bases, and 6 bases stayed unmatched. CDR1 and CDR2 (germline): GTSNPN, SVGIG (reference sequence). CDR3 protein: CAWSLAGGDYGYTF. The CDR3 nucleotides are TGTGCCTGGAGTCTGGCAGGGGGGGACTATGGCTACACCTTC.

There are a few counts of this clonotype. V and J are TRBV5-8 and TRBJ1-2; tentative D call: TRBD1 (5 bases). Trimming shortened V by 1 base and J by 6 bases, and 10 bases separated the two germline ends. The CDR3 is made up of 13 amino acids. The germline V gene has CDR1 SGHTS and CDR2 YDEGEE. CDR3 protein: CASSLIQVDGYTF. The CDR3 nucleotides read TGTGCCAGCAGCTTGATACAGGTCGATGGCTACACCTTC.

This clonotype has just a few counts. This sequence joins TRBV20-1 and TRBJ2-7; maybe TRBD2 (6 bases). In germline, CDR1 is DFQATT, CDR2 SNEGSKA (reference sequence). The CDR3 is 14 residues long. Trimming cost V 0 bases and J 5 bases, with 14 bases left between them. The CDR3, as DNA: TGCAGTGCTAGAGATCAGCGAGGAGGGGACGAGCAGTACTTC. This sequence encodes CSARDQRGGDEQYF.

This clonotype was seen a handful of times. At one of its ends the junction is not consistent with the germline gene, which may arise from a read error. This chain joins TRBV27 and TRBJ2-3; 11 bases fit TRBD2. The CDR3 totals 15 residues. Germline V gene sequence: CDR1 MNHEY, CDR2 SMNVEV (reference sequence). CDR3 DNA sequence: TGTGCCAGCAGCGTCGGCAGACCACTAGCGGGAGAGGGTAGTTTT. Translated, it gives CASSVGRPLAGEGSF.

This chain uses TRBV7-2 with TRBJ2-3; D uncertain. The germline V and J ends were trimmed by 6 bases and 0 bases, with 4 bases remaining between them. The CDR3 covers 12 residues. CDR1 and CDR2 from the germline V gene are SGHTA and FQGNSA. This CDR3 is CASRLSTDTQYF. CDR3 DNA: TGTGCCAGCAGATTAAGCACAGATACGCAGTATTTT.